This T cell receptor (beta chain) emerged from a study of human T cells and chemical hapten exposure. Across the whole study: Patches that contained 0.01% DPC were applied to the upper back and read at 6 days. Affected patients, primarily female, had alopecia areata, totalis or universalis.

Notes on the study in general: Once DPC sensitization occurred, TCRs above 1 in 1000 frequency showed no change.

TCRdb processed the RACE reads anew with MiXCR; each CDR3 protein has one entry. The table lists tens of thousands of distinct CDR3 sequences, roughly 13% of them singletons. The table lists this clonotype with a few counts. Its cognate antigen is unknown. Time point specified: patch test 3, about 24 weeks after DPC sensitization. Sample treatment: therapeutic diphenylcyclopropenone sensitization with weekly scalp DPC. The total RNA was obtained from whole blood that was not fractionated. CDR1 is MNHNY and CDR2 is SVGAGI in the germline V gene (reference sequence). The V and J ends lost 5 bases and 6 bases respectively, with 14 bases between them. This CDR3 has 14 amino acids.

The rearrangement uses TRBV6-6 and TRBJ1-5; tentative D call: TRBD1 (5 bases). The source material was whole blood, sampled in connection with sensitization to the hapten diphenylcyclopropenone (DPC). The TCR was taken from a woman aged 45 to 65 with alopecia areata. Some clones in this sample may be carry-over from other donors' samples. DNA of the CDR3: TGTGCCAGCAGTAGGGACGGCGGGAGTCAGCCCCAGCATTTT. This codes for CASSRDGGSQPQHF.